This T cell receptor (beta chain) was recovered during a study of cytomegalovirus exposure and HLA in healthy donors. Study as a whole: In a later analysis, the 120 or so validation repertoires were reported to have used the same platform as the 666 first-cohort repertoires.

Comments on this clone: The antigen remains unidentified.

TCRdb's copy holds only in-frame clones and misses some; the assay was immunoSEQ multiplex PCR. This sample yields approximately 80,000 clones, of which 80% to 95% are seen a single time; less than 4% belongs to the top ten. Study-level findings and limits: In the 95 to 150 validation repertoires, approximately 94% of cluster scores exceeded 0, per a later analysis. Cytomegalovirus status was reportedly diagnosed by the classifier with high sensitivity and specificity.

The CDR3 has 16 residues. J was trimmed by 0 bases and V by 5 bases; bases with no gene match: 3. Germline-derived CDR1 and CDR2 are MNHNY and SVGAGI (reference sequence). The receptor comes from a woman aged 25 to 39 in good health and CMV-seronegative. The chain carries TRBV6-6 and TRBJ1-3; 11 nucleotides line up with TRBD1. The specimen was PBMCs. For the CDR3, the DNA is TGTGCCAGCAGTCTCGGGACAGGGGGCTCTGGAAACACCATATATTTT. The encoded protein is CASSLGTGGSGNTIYF.